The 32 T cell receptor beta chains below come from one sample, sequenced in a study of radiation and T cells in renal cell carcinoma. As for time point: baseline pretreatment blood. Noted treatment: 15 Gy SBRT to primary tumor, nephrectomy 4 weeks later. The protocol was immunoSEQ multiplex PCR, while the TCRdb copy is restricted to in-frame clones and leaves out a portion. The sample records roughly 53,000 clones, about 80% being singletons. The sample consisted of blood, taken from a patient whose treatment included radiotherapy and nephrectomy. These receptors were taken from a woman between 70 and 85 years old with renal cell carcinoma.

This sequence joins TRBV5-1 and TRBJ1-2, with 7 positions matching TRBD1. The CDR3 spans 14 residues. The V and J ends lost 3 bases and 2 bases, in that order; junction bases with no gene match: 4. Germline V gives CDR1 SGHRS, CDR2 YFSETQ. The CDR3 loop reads CASSSRGPNYGYTF. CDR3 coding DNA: TGCGCCAGCAGCTCAAGGGGGCCCAACTATGGCTACACCTTC.

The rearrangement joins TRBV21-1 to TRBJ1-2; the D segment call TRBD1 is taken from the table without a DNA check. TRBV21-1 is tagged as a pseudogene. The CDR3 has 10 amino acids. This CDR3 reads CASRGGYHTF. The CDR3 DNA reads TGTGCCAGCAGAGGGGGATACCACACCTTC.

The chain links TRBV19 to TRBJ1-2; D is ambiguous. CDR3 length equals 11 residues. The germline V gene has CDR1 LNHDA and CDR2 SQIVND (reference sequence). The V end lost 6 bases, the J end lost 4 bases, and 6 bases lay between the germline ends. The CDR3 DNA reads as TGTGCCAGTAGACAGCTCTATGGCTACACCTTC. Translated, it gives CASRQLYGYTF.

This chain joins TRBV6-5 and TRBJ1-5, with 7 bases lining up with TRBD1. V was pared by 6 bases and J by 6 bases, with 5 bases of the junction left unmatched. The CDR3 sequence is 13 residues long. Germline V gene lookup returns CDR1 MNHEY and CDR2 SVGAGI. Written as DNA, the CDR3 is TGTGCCAGCAGCGGACAGGCAACTCAGCCCCAGCATTTT. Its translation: CASSGQATQPQHF.

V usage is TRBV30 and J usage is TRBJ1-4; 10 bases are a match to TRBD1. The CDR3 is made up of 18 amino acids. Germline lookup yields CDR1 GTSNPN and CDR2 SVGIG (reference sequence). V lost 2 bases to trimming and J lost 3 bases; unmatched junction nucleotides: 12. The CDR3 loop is CAWSPARQGAKANEKLFF. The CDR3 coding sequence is TGTGCCTGGAGTCCCGCTCGACAGGGGGCGAAGGCTAATGAAAAACTGTTTTTT.

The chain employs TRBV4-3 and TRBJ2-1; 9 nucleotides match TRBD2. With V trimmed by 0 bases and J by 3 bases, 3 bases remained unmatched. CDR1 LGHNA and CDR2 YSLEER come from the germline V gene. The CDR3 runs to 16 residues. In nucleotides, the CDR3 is TGCGCCAGCAGCCAAGATGCAGCGGGAGGCTACAATGAGCAGTTCTTC. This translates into CASSQDAAGGYNEQFF.

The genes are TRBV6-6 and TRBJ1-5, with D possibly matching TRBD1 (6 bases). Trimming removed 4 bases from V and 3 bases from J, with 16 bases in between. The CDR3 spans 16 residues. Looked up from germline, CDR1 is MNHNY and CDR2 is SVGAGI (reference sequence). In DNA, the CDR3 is TGTGCCAGCAGTTTCCCCCGGGGGCAGGACAATCAGCCCCAGCATTTT. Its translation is CASSFPRGQDNQPQHF.

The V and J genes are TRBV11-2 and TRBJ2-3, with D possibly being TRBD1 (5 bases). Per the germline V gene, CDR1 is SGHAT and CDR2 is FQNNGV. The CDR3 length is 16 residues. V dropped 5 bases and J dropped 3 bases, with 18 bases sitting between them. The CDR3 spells CASSQTPGSFTDTQYF. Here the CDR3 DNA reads TGTGCCAGCAGCCAGACCCCAGGGTCCTTTACAGATACGCAGTATTTT.

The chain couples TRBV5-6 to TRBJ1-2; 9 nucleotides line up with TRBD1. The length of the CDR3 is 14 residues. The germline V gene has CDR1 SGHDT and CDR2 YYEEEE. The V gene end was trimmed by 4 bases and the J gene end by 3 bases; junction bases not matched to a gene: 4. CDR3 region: CASSPRTGDYGYTF. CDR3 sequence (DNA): TGTGCCAGCAGCCCAAGGACAGGGGACTATGGCTACACCTTC.

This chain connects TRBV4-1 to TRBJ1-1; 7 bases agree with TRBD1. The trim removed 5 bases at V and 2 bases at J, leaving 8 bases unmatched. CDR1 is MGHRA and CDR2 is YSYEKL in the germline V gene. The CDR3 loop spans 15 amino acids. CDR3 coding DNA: TGCGCCAGCAGCACCTCTCGACAGGGCAACACTGAAGCTTTCTTT. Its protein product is CASSTSRQGNTEAFF.

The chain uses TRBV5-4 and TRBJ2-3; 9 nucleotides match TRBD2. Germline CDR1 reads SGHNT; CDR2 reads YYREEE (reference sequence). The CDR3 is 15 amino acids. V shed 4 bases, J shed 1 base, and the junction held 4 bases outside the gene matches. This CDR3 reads CASSTKREGTDTQYF. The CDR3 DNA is TGTGCCAGCAGCACCAAGCGGGAGGGCACAGATACGCAGTATTTT.

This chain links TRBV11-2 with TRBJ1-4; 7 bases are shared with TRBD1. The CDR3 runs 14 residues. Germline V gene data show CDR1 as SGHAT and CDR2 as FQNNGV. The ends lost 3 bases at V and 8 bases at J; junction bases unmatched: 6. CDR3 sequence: CASSFRDSGEKLFF. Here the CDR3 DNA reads TGTGCCAGCAGCTTCAGGGACAGCGGCGAAAAACTGTTTTTT.

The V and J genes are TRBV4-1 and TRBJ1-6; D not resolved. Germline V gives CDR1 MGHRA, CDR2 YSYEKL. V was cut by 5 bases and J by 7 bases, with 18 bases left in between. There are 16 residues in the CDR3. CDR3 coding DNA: TGCGCCAGCAGCTCCCTCTCACGGGGTTGGAATTCACCCCTCCACTTT. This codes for CASSSLSRGWNSPLHF.

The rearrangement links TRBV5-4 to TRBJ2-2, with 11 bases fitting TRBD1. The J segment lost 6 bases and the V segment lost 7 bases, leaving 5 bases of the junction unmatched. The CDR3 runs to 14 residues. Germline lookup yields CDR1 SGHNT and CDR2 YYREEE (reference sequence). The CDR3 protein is CASSGQGDPGELFF. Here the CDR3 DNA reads TGTGCCAGCTCGGGACAGGGGGACCCCGGGGAGCTGTTTTTT. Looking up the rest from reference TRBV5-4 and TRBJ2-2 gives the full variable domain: ETGVTQSPTHLIKTRGQQVTLRCSSQSGHNTVSWYQQALGQGPQFIFQYYREEENGRGNFPPRFSGLQFPNYSSELNVNALELDDSALYLCASSGQGDPGELFFGEGSRLTVL.

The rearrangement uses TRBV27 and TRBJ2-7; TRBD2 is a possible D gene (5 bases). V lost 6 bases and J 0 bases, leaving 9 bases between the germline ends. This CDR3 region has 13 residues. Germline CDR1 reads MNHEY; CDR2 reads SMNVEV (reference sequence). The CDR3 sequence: CASSMGSSYEQYF. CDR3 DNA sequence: TGTGCCAGCAGCATGGGGAGCTCCTACGAGCAGTACTTC.

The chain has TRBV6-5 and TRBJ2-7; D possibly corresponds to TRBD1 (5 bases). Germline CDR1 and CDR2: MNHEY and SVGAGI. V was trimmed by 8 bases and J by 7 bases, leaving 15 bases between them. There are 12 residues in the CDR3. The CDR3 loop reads CASGGPGQEQYF. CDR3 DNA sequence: TGTGCCAGCGGTGGGCCAGGGCAAGAGCAGTACTTC.

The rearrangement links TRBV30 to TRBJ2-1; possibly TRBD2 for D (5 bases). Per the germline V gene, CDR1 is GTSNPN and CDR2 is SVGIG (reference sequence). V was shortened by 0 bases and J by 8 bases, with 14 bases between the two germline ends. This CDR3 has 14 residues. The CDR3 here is CAWSVGLPRDEQFF. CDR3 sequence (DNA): TGTGCCTGGAGTGTAGGACTGCCCCGTGATGAGCAGTTCTTC.

The CDR3, as DNA: TGTGCCAGCAAGGGGAGATCGACGCAGGGCGGGGAGCTGTTTTTT. Protein product: CASKGRSTQGGELFF. V gene TRBV2 combines with J gene TRBJ2-2; D is possibly TRBD1 or TRBD2 (5 bases each). The length of the CDR3 is 15 residues. V lost 7 bases, J lost 7 bases, and 19 bases lay in between. Germline loops: CDR1 SNHLY, CDR2 FYNNEI.

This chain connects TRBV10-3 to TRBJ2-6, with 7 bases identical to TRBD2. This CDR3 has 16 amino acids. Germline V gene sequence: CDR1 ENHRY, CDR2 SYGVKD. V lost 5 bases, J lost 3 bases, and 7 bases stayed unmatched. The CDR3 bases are TGTGCCATCAGTTATGGGGGGGATCTTGGGGCCAACGTCCTGACTTTC. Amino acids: CAISYGGDLGANVLTF.

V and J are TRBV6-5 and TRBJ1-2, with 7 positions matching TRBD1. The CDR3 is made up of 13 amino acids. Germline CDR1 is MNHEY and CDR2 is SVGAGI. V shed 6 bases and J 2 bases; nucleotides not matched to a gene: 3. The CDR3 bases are TGTGCCAGCAGGCCGGGACAGAACTATGGCTACACCTTC. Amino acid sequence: CASRPGQNYGYTF.

The CDR3 region has the DNA TGTGCCAGCAGCGCCGGGACAGGGTCTTTCGAGCAGTACTTC. It specifies CASSAGTGSFEQYF. This chain uses TRBV5-5 with TRBJ2-7; 9 bases agree with TRBD1. In germline, CDR1 is SGHKS, CDR2 YYEKEE (reference sequence). The CDR3 has 14 amino acids. The ends lost 4 bases at V and 6 bases at J; junction bases unmatched: 8.

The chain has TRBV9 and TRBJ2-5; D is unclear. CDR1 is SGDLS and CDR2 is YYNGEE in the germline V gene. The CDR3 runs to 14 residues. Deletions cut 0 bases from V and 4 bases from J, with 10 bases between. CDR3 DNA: TGTGCCAGCAGCGTAGGTACCTTTCCAGAGACCCAGTACTTC. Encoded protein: CASSVGTFPETQYF.

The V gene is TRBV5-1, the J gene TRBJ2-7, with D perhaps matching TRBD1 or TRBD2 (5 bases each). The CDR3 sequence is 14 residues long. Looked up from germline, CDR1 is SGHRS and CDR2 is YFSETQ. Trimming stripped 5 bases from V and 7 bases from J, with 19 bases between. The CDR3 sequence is CASRGVGLVEEQYF. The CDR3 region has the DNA TGCGCCAGCAGGGGGGTAGGACTCGTGGAAGAGCAGTACTTC.

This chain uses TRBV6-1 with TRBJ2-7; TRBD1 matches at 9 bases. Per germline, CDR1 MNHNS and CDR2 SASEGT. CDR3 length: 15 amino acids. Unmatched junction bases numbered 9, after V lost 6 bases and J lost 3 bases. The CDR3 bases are TGTGCCAGCAGCCTACAGGGGGCTACGATCTACGAGCAGTACTTC. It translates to CASSLQGATIYEQYF.

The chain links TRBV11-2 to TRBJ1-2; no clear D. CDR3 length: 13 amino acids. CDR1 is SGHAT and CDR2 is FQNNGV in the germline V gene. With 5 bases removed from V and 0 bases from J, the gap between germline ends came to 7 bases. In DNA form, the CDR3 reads TGTGCCAGCAGCATTACCTCTAACTATGGCTACACCTTC. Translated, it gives CASSITSNYGYTF.

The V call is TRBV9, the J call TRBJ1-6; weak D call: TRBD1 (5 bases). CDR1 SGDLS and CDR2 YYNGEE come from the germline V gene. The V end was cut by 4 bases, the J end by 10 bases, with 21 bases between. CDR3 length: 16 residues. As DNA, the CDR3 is TGTGCCAGCAGCTCCCAGAGCGCAGGGTTGATGTCACCCCTCCACTTT. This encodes CASSSQSAGLMSPLHF.

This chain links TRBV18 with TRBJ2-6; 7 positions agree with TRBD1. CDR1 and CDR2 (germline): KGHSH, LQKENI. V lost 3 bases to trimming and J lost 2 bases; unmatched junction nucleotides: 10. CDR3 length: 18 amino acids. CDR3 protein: CASSPWLGGETGANVLTF. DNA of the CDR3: TGTGCCAGCTCACCCTGGTTAGGGGGCGAGACTGGGGCCAACGTCCTGACTTTC.

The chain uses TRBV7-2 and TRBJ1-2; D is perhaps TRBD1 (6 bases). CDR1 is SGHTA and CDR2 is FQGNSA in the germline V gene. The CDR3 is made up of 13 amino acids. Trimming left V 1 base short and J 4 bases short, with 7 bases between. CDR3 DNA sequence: TGTGCCAGCAGCTTAGTGGACAGCTATGGCTACACCTTC. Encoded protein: CASSLVDSYGYTF.

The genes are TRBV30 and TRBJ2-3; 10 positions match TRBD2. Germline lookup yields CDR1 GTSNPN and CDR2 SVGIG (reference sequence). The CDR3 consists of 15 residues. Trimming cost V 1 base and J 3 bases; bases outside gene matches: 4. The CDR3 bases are TGTGCCTGGAGTGCCCTAGCGGGAGCTACAGATACGCAGTATTTT. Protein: CAWSALAGATDTQYF.

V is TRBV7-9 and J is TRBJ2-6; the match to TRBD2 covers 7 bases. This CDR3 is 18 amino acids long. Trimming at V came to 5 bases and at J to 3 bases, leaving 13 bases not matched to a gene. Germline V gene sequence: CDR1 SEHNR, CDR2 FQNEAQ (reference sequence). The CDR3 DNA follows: TGTGCCAGCAGCCCGGACATCGGGAGGCTTGGTGGGGCCAACGTCCTGACTTTC. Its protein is CASSPDIGRLGGANVLTF. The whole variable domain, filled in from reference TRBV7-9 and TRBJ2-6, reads DTGVSQNPRHKITKRGQNVTFRCDPISEHNRLYWYRQTLGQGPEFLTYFQNEAQLEKSRLLSDRFSAERPKGSFSTLEIQRTEQGDSAMYLCASSPDIGRLGGANVLTFGAGSRLTVL.

The CDR3 nucleotides are TGTGCCAGCAGCGTAGCATACATGAACACTGAAGCTTTCTTT. Protein: CASSVAYMNTEAFF. The V and J genes are TRBV9 and TRBJ1-1; D remains ambiguous. Trimming pared 0 bases from V and 0 bases from J, leaving 6 bases between. The CDR3 has 14 amino acids. Germline V CDR1 and CDR2: SGDLS, YYNGEE.

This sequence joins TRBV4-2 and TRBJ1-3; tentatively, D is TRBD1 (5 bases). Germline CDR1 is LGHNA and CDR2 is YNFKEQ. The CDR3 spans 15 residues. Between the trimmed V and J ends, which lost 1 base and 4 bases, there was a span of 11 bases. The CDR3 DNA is TGTGCCAGCAGCCAAGGGGGGATGTCCGGAAACACCATATATTTT. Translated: CASSQGGMSGNTIYF.